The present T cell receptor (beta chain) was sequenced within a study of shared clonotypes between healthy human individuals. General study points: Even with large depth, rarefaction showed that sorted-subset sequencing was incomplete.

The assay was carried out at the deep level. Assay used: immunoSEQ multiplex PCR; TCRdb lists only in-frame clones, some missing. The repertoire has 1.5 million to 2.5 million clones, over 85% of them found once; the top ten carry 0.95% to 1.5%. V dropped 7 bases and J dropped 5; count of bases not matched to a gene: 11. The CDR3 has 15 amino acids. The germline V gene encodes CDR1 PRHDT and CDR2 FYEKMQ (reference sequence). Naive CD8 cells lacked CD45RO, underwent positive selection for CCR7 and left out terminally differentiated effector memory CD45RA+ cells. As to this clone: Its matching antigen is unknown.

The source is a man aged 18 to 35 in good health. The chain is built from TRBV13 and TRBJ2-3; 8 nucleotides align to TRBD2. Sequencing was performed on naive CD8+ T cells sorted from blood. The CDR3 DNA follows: TGTGCCAGCACTACCGCAGAGCGGGAGCTAGATACGCAGTATTTT. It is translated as CASTTAERELDTQYF.